This entry describes one T cell receptor beta chain. Produced via immunoSEQ multiplex PCR; TCRdb's table is partial and in-frame only. The repertoire has roughly 200,000 clones, approximately 83% of them found once; the top ten carry roughly 1.3%. These data come from a study of blood T cell repertoires in COVID-19. Study summary: The origin of the acute and convalescent COVID-19 samples was the United States, Italy and Spain.

In germline, CDR1 is LGHNA, CDR2 YNFKEQ. Trimming cost V 1 base and J 6 bases; bases outside gene matches: 1. The length of the CDR3 is 15 residues. The sequence was collected from a woman in her twenties or thirties with COVID-19, enrolled during active disease. Sequenced sample: peripheral blood. This chain uses TRBV4-2 with TRBJ2-7, with TRBD2 matching 15 bases. The CDR3 loop is CASSQGTSGRAEQYF. The DNA for the CDR3 is TGTGCCAGCAGCCAAGGGACTAGCGGGAGGGCCGAGCAGTACTTC.